These T cell receptor beta chains were read from a single sample in a study of Ad26.COV2.S vaccination and SARS-CoV-2 variants. Data came from immunoSEQ multiplex PCR; TCRdb stores just in-frame clones and leaves some out. The sample includes about 400,000 clones, around 91% of them seen just once. The sample consisted of peripheral blood, taken in a trial of Ad26.COV2.S vaccine versus placebo. Receptors originate from a person aged 18-65 years who received the Ad26.COV2.S COVID-19 vaccine or a placebo. The CDR3 runs from the conserved cysteine through the conserved F or W. The D gene is left open where the match is weak. Clone size is stated in some rows and not others, as once, few, many or a class when expanded.

D gene	clone size	V gene	J gene	CDR3 protein	CDR3 DNA
TRBD2	NA	TRBV5-4	TRBJ2-7	CASSLVSTSGYEQYF	TGTGCCAGCAGCTTGGTTTCGACTAGCGGCTACGAGCAGTACTTC
TRBD1	NA	TRBV27	TRBJ1-5	CASSPNRGIQPQHF	TGTGCCAGCAGTCCTAACAGGGGAATTCAGCCCCAGCATTTT
TRBD2	many	TRBV27	TRBJ2-1	CASSSSGHYNEQFF	TGTGCCAGCAGTTCTAGCGGACATTACAATGAGCAGTTCTTC
TRBD1	NA	TRBV19	TRBJ1-2	CASEDRAGGYGYTF	TGTGCCAGCGAGGACAGGGCCGGAGGCTATGGCTACACCTTC
TRBD1	NA	TRBV28	TRBJ1-2	CASIRQGDRGLSFYGYTF	TGTGCCAGCATCAGACAGGGCGACCGCGGGCTATCCTTCTATGGCTACACCTTC
NA	NA	TRBV5-6	TRBJ2-3	CASSLNRVTDTQYF	TGTGCCAGCAGCTTGAACAGGGTAACAGATACGCAGTATTTT
NA	NA	TRBV30	TRBJ1-4	CAWSQEEKLFF	TGTGCCTGGAGCCAAGAGGAAAAACTGTTTTTT
NA	NA	TRBV4-2	TRBJ2-7	CASSQEHLGASGYEQYF	TGTGCCAGCAGCCAAGAGCACCTTGGAGCGTCCGGCTACGAGCAGTACTTC
NA	NA	TRBV3-1/TRBV3-2	TRBJ2-1	CASSQVGRGGNEQFF	TGTGCCAGCAGCCAAGTGGGGCGGGGTGGGAATGAGCAGTTCTTC
TRBD2	NA	TRBV19	TRBJ2-1	CASRTKAGGPNDEQFF	TGTGCCAGTAGAACAAAAGCGGGAGGGCCGAATGATGAGCAGTTCTTC
NA	NA	TRBV5-1	TRBJ2-1	CASSAGPVDNEQFF	TGCGCCAGCAGCGCGGGCCCCGTCGACAATGAGCAGTTCTTC
TRBD2	NA	TRBV3-1/TRBV3-2	TRBJ2-5	CASSRLAGGNQETQYF	TGTGCCAGCAGCCGCCTAGCGGGAGGCAACCAAGAGACCCAGTACTTC
NA	NA	TRBV29-1	TRBJ1-2	CSVVQDTIYGYTF	TGCAGCGTTGTGCAGGACACGATTTATGGCTACACCTTC